These 11 T cell receptor beta chains share one sample of origin, sequenced in a study of OX40 agonist ivuxolimab in advanced cancers. Assay used: immunoSEQ multiplex PCR; TCRdb lists only in-frame clones, some missing. The sample holds 100,000 to 110,000 clones, under 95% seen once. This sample comprised CD4+ or CD8+ T cells sorted from blood, obtained in a trial of the OX40 agonist ivuxolimab. Receptors originate from an adult with an advanced solid tumor such as melanoma, head and neck, liver or kidney cancer.

V is TRBV27 and J is TRBJ1-5; TRBD1 is a possible D gene (6 bases). V gave up 3 bases and J gave up 6 bases, with 15 bases separating them. This CDR3 has 15 amino acids. The germline V gene has CDR1 MNHEY and CDR2 SMNVEV (reference sequence). CDR3 in amino acids: CASSFGGASGQPQHF. The CDR3 DNA follows: TGTGCCAGCAGTTTTGGGGGGGCTAGCGGTCAGCCCCAGCATTTT.

The chain recombines TRBV30 with TRBJ2-1; possible D gene TRBD2, 6 bases. Between the trimmed V and J ends, which lost 4 bases and 14 bases, there was a span of 21 bases. CDR1 is GTSNPN, CDR2 SVGIG, per germline (reference sequence). This CDR3 is built from 13 residues. The CDR3 sequence: CAWTRDLTISKFF. DNA of the CDR3: TGTGCCTGGACCCGGGACTTGACGATTTCGAAGTTCTTC.

As for this clone: This same CDR3 is encoded by further DNA sequences in the sample. The chain couples TRBV5-1 to TRBJ2-3; no reliable D call. V was shortened by 2 bases and J by 0 bases, with 10 bases between the two germline ends. Germline V gene lookup returns CDR1 SGHRS and CDR2 YFSETQ. The CDR3 is made up of 15 amino acids. CDR3: CASSLGSPSTDTQYF. The CDR3 nucleotides read TGCGCCAGCAGCTTAGGCTCACCGAGCACAGATACGCAGTATTTT.

The V and J genes are TRBV4-1 and TRBJ2-2; D gene uncertain. Germline V lookup: CDR1 MGHRA, CDR2 YSYEKL. This CDR3 comprises 15 residues. The V and J ends lost 1 base and 1 base respectively, with 7 bases between them. CDR3 region: CASSQGRRNTGELFF. The CDR3 DNA follows: TGCGCCAGCAGCCAAGGTCGTAGGAACACCGGGGAGCTGTTTTTT.

The chain is built from TRBV27 and TRBJ2-4; 11 bases are a match to TRBD1. J was trimmed by 6 bases and V by 5 bases; bases with no gene match: 3. The CDR3 contains 14 residues. CDR1 is MNHEY and CDR2 is SMNVEV in the germline V gene (reference sequence). The CDR3 nucleotides read TGTGCCAGCAGTCGGGACAGGGGGGGAAACATTCAGTACTTC. It specifies CASSRDRGGNIQYF.

The chain links TRBV6-5 to TRBJ2-7, with 7 bases lining up with TRBD2. CDR3 length: 15 amino acids. Germline CDR1 is MNHEY and CDR2 is SVGAGI. V shed 6 bases, J shed 1 base, and the junction held 9 bases outside the gene matches. The CDR3 nucleotides read TGTGCCAGCAGACCCCGGACTAGTGCTTCCTACGAGCAGTACTTC. Amino acids: CASRPRTSASYEQYF.

The chain couples TRBV20-1 to TRBJ2-7; D gene ambiguous. Germline-derived CDR1 and CDR2 are DFQATT and SNEGSKA (reference sequence). This CDR3 is 11 amino acids long. Trimming pared 3 bases from V and 4 bases from J, leaving 7 bases between. CDR3 coding DNA: TGCAGTGCTAGTTTCTATTACGAGCAGTACTTC. This codes for CSASFYYEQYF.

This clone is a singleton in its sample. V and J are TRBV18 and TRBJ2-7, with TRBD2 identical over 8 bases. V lost 0 bases to trimming and J lost 2 bases; unmatched junction nucleotides: 3. Germline loops: CDR1 KGHSH, CDR2 LQKENI. The CDR3 spans 15 residues. The CDR3 spells CASSPPSGRTYEQYF. The CDR3 nucleotides read TGTGCCAGCTCACCACCCAGCGGGAGAACCTACGAGCAGTACTTC. The full variable domain, completed using reference TRBV18 and TRBJ2-7, is NAGVMQNPRHLVRRRGQEARLRCSPMKGHSHVYWYRQLPEEGLKFMVYLQKENIIDESGMPKERFSAEFPKEGPSILRIQQVVRGDSAAYFCASSPPSGRTYEQYFGPGTRLTVT.

This rearrangement joins TRBV10-3 to TRBJ1-3; no definite D call. V lost 3 bases, J lost 8 bases, and 11 bases lay in between. This CDR3 comprises 13 residues. CDR1 is ENHRY, CDR2 SYGVKD, per germline. This CDR3 reads CAISERVTDTIYF. The CDR3 nucleotides are TGTGCCATCAGTGAAAGGGTAACAGACACCATATATTTT.

The V gene is TRBV7-2, the J gene TRBJ2-7; TRBD2 agrees at 8 bases. The CDR3 has 16 residues. After removal of 3 bases from V and 3 bases from J, the junction contained 10 bases not matched to a gene. CDR1 is SGHTA and CDR2 is FQGNSA in the germline V gene. In DNA, the CDR3 is TGTGCCAGCAGCTTGGATGGAGCGGGAGAGTACTACGAGCAGTACTTC. Its translation is CASSLDGAGEYYEQYF.

The rearrangement joins TRBV7-3 to TRBJ2-1; no clear D. The CDR3 spans 14 residues. CDR1 and CDR2 from the germline V gene are SGHTA and FQGTGA. V gave up 4 bases and J gave up 10 bases, with 17 bases separating them. The CDR3 reads CASSSVVLSEEQFF. The CDR3 DNA reads TGTGCCAGCAGCTCCGTGGTCCTATCTGAAGAGCAGTTCTTC.